These 29 T cell receptor beta chains came from one sample sequenced in a study of T cell responses to AZD1222 COVID-19 vaccine. Generated by immunoSEQ multiplex PCR, the TCRdb table keeps only in-frame clones and is missing some. In the table there are some 84,000 clones, around 88% of which are singletons. Specimen: peripheral blood, collected 28 days after the second AZD1222 dose. The receptors shown here come from an adult who received the AZD1222 COVID-19 vaccine.

This clone was found a few times. The J gene is TRBJ2-2, the V gene TRBV6-4, with D possibly matching TRBD2 (5 bases). CDR3 length: 14 amino acids. The V and J ends lost 5 bases and 5 bases respectively, with 12 bases between them. Germline assignment: CDR1 MRHNA and CDR2 SNTAGT. CDR3 in DNA: TGTGCCAGCAGTCGGACTGGAGGTACCGGGGAGCTGTTTTTT. Encoded protein: CASSRTGGTGELFF.

The gene calls are TRBV7-8 and TRBJ1-5; D is unclear. The germline V gene encodes CDR1 SGHVS and CDR2 FQNEAQ. V was clipped by 2 bases and J by 11 bases, with 16 bases between them. This CDR3 spans 14 amino acids. This CDR3 reads CASSLKYRGEAQHF. The CDR3 DNA reads as TGTGCCAGCAGCTTAAAATACCGCGGGGAGGCCCAGCATTTT.

This CDR3 reads CASSLPGQPQHF. DNA for the CDR3: TGTGCCAGCAGCTTACCGGGACAGCCCCAGCATTTT. This sequence joins TRBV7-9 and TRBJ1-5; D is unresolved. This CDR3 contains 12 residues. The V end was cut by 2 bases, the J end by 7 bases, with 6 bases between. CDR1 and CDR2 from the germline V gene are SEHNR and FQNEAQ (reference sequence).

The rearrangement uses TRBV5-6 and TRBJ1-2; D is ambiguous. The CDR3 extends over 11 amino acids. Trimming stripped 2 bases from V and 6 bases from J, with 5 bases between. Germline CDR1 and CDR2: SGHDT and YYEEEE. The CDR3 spells CASSLFNGYTF. The CDR3, as DNA: TGTGCCAGCAGCTTATTTAATGGCTACACCTTC.

The CDR3 reads CAGGTSSNTGELFF. The CDR3 DNA sequence: TGTGCCGGGGGGACTTCCTCGAACACCGGGGAGCTGTTTTTT. The chain links TRBV2 to TRBJ2-2; D may be TRBD2 (6 bases). V gave up 11 bases and J gave up 0 bases, with 13 bases separating them. Germline values: CDR1 SNHLY, CDR2 FYNNEI. The CDR3 totals 14 residues. Supplemented by reference TRBV2 and TRBJ2-2, the full variable domain reads EPEVTQTPSHQVTQMGQEVILRCVPISNHLYFYWYRQILGQKVEFLVSFYNNEISEKSEIFDDQFSVERPDGSNFTLKIRSTKLEDSAMYFCAGGTSSNTGELFFGEGSRLTVL.

V is TRBV5-1 and J is TRBJ2-3, with 12 bases matching TRBD2. CDR3 length: 17 residues. Germline V gives CDR1 SGHRS, CDR2 YFSETQ. J was trimmed by 0 bases and V by 4 bases; bases with no gene match: 6. CDR3: CASSHGLAGRSTDTQYF. In DNA form, the CDR3 reads TGCGCCAGCAGCCACGGACTAGCGGGGAGGAGCACAGATACGCAGTATTTT.

The chain couples TRBV5-1 to TRBJ2-7; TRBD1 might be the D (6 bases). V dropped 1 base and J dropped 6 bases, with 11 bases sitting between them. The CDR3 runs to 13 residues. Germline V gives CDR1 SGHRS, CDR2 YFSETQ. The CDR3 region is CASSLMGAGEQYF. The CDR3 DNA is TGCGCCAGCAGCTTGATGGGGGCCGGCGAGCAGTACTTC.

The rearrangement joins TRBV2 to TRBJ2-7; D is unclear. The germline V and J ends were trimmed by 7 bases and 2 bases, with 9 bases remaining between them. This CDR3 contains 12 residues. From germline, CDR1 is SNHLY and CDR2 FYNNEI. CDR3 nucleotides: TGTGCCAGCACTCCACAAGCCTACGAGCAGTACTTC. Translating it yields CASTPQAYEQYF.

This rearrangement joins TRBV11-2 to TRBJ2-3; D could derive from TRBD1 or TRBD2 (5 bases each). This CDR3 is built from 16 residues. The germline V gene encodes CDR1 SGHAT and CDR2 FQNNGV. Trimming removed 4 bases at V and 6 bases at J, with 20 bases between. The CDR3 is CASSSRRRGDPDTQYF. The CDR3 DNA reads as TGTGCCAGCAGCTCTAGGAGAAGAGGGGATCCGGATACGCAGTATTTT.

CDR3 DNA: TGCAGCGTTGAAGTACTGGACACCTATGAAGCTTTCTTT. Protein sequence: CSVEVLDTYEAFF. The chain has TRBV29-1 and TRBJ1-1, with a tentative D call TRBD1 (5 bases). Trimming cost V 1 base and J 7 bases, with 13 bases left between them. The germline V gene has CDR1 SQVTM and CDR2 ANQGSEA. This CDR3 region has 13 residues.

The chain couples TRBV11-2 to TRBJ1-2; the D is unclear. Deletions cut 0 bases from V and 4 bases from J, with 12 bases between. Germline V gives CDR1 SGHAT, CDR2 FQNNGV. The CDR3 totals 15 residues. The CDR3 protein is CASSLESGTLYGYTF. The CDR3 DNA follows: TGTGCCAGCAGCTTAGAATCAGGAACGCTCTATGGCTACACCTTC.

This sequence joins TRBV7-9 and TRBJ1-2; D may be TRBD1 (5 bases). CDR1 and CDR2 (germline): SEHNR, FQNEAQ (reference sequence). The CDR3 is made up of 15 amino acids. V was cut by 5 bases and J by 0 bases, with 13 bases left in between. CDR3 in DNA: TGTGCCAGCAGCCCCAGGGCAGGCACTAACTATGGCTACACCTTC. It codes for CASSPRAGTNYGYTF.

This chain links TRBV2 with TRBJ2-7; D not certain. This CDR3 contains 12 residues. Germline CDR1 reads SNHLY; CDR2 reads FYNNEI. V lost 2 bases and J 3 bases, leaving 5 bases between the germline ends. In DNA, the CDR3 is TGTGCCAGCAGTGAACAGATCTACGAGCAGTACTTC. This encodes CASSEQIYEQYF. The entire variable domain, with the rest obtained from reference TRBV2 and TRBJ2-7, is as follows: EPEVTQTPSHQVTQMGQEVILRCVPISNHLYFYWYRQILGQKVEFLVSFYNNEISEKSEIFDDQFSVERPDGSNFTLKIRSTKLEDSAMYFCASSEQIYEQYFGPGTRLTVT.

The chain couples TRBV9 to TRBJ2-7, with D tentatively TRBD1 (5 bases). V was shortened by 0 bases and J by 6 bases, with 13 bases between the two germline ends. CDR1 is SGDLS, CDR2 YYNGEE, per germline. The CDR3 runs 14 residues. CDR3 bases: TGTGCCAGCAGCGTAGTAGAGACCCAGGGCGAGCAGTACTTC. This translates into CASSVVETQGEQYF.

The chain employs TRBV7-6 and TRBJ1-2; D perhaps matches TRBD1 (5 bases). Germline V gene sequence: CDR1 SGHVS, CDR2 FNYEAQ. V gave up 4 bases and J gave up 0 bases, with 18 bases separating them. The CDR3 consists of 17 residues. The CDR3 protein is CASSSPHGAPPNYGYTF. CDR3 nucleotide sequence: TGTGCCAGCAGCTCCCCCCACGGGGCCCCCCCTAACTATGGCTACACCTTC. The variable domain in full, with the rest retrieved from reference TRBV7-6 and TRBJ1-2, is GAGVSQSPRYKVTKRGQDVALRCDPISGHVSLYWYRQALGQGPEFLTYFNYEAQQDKSGLPNDRFSAERPEGSISTLTIQRTEQRDSAMYRCASSSPHGAPPNYGYTFGSGTRLTVV.

The DNA for the CDR3 is TGTGCCAGCAGCTTGGCCAGGGGCCTCTCTAATGAAAAACTGTTTTTT. Translation: CASSLARGLSNEKLFF. The chain combines TRBV5-8 with TRBJ1-4; weak D call: TRBD1 (6 bases). Trimming pared 0 bases from V and 3 bases from J, leaving 12 bases between. Germline CDR1 and CDR2: SGHTS and YDEGEE. CDR3 length equals 16 residues.

This chain joins TRBV11-3 and TRBJ1-3, with a weak D call TRBD1 (5 bases). The CDR3 covers 15 residues. The germline gives CDR1 SGHNT, CDR2 YENEEA. Trimming removed 5 bases at V and 3 bases at J, with 14 bases between. The CDR3 here is CASSLDSNFGNTIYF. The CDR3 nucleotides read TGTGCCAGCAGCCTCGACAGTAATTTTGGAAACACCATATATTTT.

This chain links TRBV7-2 with TRBJ1-5; a weak D match, TRBD1 (5 bases). V was pared by 5 bases and J by 6 bases, with 11 bases between. Germline V gene data show CDR1 as SGHTA and CDR2 as FQGNSA. The CDR3 contains 13 residues. CDR3 region: CASSKMGGQPQHF. DNA of the CDR3: TGTGCCAGCAGCAAGATGGGGGGTCAGCCCCAGCATTTT.

This clone was seen just once. This chain links TRBV14 with TRBJ1-2; 7 positions agree with TRBD1. Per the germline V gene, CDR1 is SGHDN and CDR2 is FVKESK. CDR3 size: 15 residues. The V gene end was trimmed by 4 bases and the J gene end by 4 bases; junction bases not matched to a gene: 9. CDR3 protein: CASSPQLTGLYGYTF. The CDR3, as DNA: TGTGCCAGCAGCCCTCAACTGACAGGGCTCTATGGCTACACCTTC.

The J gene is TRBJ1-1, the V gene TRBV11-1; 7 nucleotides line up with TRBD1. Trimming removed 3 bases from V and 6 bases from J; junction bases left unmatched: 4. The CDR3 loop spans 13 amino acids. CDR1 and CDR2 from the germline V gene are SGHAT and FQDESV (reference sequence). CDR3 loop: CASSFLGGSEAFF. The CDR3 DNA reads as TGTGCCAGCAGCTTTTTAGGGGGCTCTGAAGCTTTCTTT.

The J gene is TRBJ2-7, the V gene TRBV9; unclear D gene. CDR1 and CDR2 from the germline V gene are SGDLS and YYNGEE. V was pared by 0 bases and J by 7 bases, with 8 bases between. The CDR3 is 12 amino acids. CDR3 sequence: CASSVDSVEQYF. The CDR3 DNA follows: TGTGCCAGCAGCGTAGATTCGGTGGAGCAGTACTTC.

In DNA, the CDR3 is TGCGCCAGCAGCTGGGGACAGGGGATCTACGAGCAGTACTTC. Amino acids: CASSWGQGIYEQYF. V gene TRBV5-1 combines with J gene TRBJ2-7, with 10 bases that match TRBD1. With V trimmed by 3 bases and J by 3 bases, 3 bases remained unmatched. Germline CDR1 reads SGHRS; CDR2 reads YFSETQ. The CDR3 contains 14 residues.

The gene calls are TRBV28 and TRBJ1-5; maybe TRBD1 (5 bases). V was shortened by 8 bases and J by 6 bases, with 11 bases between the two germline ends. The CDR3 has 12 residues. Per the germline V gene, CDR1 is MDHEN and CDR2 is SYDVKM. The chain's CDR3 is CASQLRGQPQHF. In nucleotides, the CDR3 is TGTGCCAGCCAATTGAGGGGTCAGCCCCAGCATTTT.

The V call is TRBV27, the J call TRBJ2-3; a possible D gene is TRBD1 (8 bases). V was pared by 0 bases and J by 4 bases, with 11 bases between. This CDR3 contains 15 residues. Germline V CDR1 and CDR2: MNHEY, SMNVEV (reference sequence). This CDR3 reads CASSLSTGGADTQYF. For the CDR3, the DNA is TGTGCCAGCAGTTTATCAACAGGGGGGGCAGATACGCAGTATTTT.

The chain is built from TRBV19 and TRBJ2-1, with 9 nucleotides matching TRBD2. The CDR3 has 16 amino acids. The germline V gene has CDR1 LNHDA and CDR2 SQIVND (reference sequence). Unmatched junction bases numbered 5, after V lost 1 base and J lost 4 bases. The CDR3 loop reads CASSIVSLAGYNEQFF. The CDR3 nucleotides are TGTGCCAGTAGTATAGTAAGCCTAGCGGGGTACAATGAGCAGTTCTTC.

The chain combines TRBV18 with TRBJ1-2; 9 nucleotides agree with TRBD1. The CDR3 sequence is 14 residues long. The trim removed 5 bases at V and 3 bases at J, leaving 4 bases unmatched. Germline assignment: CDR1 KGHSH and CDR2 LQKENI. In DNA, the CDR3 is TGTGCCAGCTCAGAGACAGGGGGGGACTATGGCTACACCTTC. This codes for CASSETGGDYGYTF.

The J gene is TRBJ2-2, the V gene TRBV6-5; 8 nucleotides align to TRBD1. This CDR3 has 15 amino acids. CDR1 and CDR2 from the germline V gene are MNHEY and SVGAGI. V lost 5 bases and J lost 4; bases outside the gene matches: 6. Here the CDR3 reads CASSNRQGSTGELFF. CDR3 coding DNA: TGTGCCAGCAGTAACAGACAGGGGAGCACCGGGGAGCTGTTTTTT.

V and J are TRBV11-1 and TRBJ2-7, with 10 bases identical to TRBD1. CDR1 and CDR2 (germline): SGHAT, FQDESV (reference sequence). The CDR3 is made up of 15 amino acids. V trimming: 4 bases; J trimming: 4 bases; junction bases outside the gene matches: 7. The CDR3 nucleotides are TGTGCCAGCAGCTCCGACGGGACAGGGGCGTACGAGCAGTACTTC. This encodes CASSSDGTGAYEQYF.

This sequence joins TRBV12-3 or TRBV12-4 and TRBJ1-1; D is uncertain. The V and J ends lost 10 bases and 0 bases respectively, with 6 bases between them. The CDR3 extends over 11 amino acids. DNA for the CDR3: TGTGCCAACTTTATGAACACTGAAGCTTTCTTT. Its protein is CANFMNTEAFF.